In its sample, the clone carrying this T cell receptor beta chain was seen many times. Its antigen is unknown. This entry belongs to a study of T cells after posttransplantation cyclophosphamide. Study-wide results and caveats: TRB overlap between skin or GI tissue T cells and blood was limited. Later blood repertoires were often dominated by clones from the donor CD8+ memory compartment.

The CDR3 extends over 14 amino acids. Trimming left V 6 bases short and J 3 bases short, with 12 bases between. The V gene's germline CDR1 is MDHEN and CDR2 SYDVKM. The data were produced by immunoSEQ multiplex PCR, yet TCRdb's version contains in-frame clones alone and is incomplete. This sample carries 30,000 to 50,000 clones, none of them present only once. On the day of bone marrow donation, the related graft donor provided peripheral blood. This receptor was obtained from a woman in her forties or fifties in good health and a related stem cell transplant donor. The chain has TRBV28 and TRBJ1-5; D remains unclear. The sequencing input was PBMCs. CDR3 DNA: TGTGCCAGCAGGGTTCGGGGTCTCAATCAGCCCCAGCATTTT. Translating gives CASRVRGLNQPQHF.